This section outlines one T cell receptor (beta chain) sequence together with its context. This specimen comes from a study of blood T cells in healthy people across ages. Sample-barcoded 5' priming and a J-beta primer mix drove a second PCR of about 6 to 12 cycles. MiXCR was run by TCRdb on the 5' RACE reads, yielding one entry per CDR3 protein. The data show roughly 930,000 distinct CDR3 sequences, around 48% seen once. Germline trimming cut 7 bases from V and 6 bases from J; bases unmatched to any gene: 11. Per germline, CDR1 SGHTA and CDR2 FQGNSA. The CDR3 runs 14 residues. V is TRBV7-2 and J is TRBJ2-7, with 8 bases that match TRBD1. What was sequenced was blood. The receptor comes from a man aged 25-45 years in good health. CDR3 nucleotide sequence: TGTGCCAGCACCCTCGGGACAGGCTCTCGCGAGCAGTACTTC. The encoded protein is CASTLGTGSREQYF.